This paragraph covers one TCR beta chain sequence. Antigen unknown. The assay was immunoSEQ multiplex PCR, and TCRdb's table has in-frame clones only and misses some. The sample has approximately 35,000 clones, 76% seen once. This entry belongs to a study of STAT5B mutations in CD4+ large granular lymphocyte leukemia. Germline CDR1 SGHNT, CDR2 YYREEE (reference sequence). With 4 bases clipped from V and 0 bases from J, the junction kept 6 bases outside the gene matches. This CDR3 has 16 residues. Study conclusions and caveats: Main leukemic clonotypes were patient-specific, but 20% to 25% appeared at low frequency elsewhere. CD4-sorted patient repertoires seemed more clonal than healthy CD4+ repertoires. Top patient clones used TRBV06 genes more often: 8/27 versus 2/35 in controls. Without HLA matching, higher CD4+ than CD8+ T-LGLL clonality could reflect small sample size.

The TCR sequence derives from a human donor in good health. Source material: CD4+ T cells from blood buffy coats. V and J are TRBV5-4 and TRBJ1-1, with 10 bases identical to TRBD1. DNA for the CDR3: TGTGCCAGCAGCCCGACCGGGACAGGGGTGAACACTGAAGCTTTCTTT. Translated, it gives CASSPTGTGVNTEAFF.